The clone carrying this T cell receptor beta chain was counted only a few times. Its antigen is not known. Using its own MiXCR run on the RT-PCR reads, TCRdb lists one record per CDR3 protein. The sample has about 520,000 distinct CDR3 sequences, roughly 27% seen once. The data derive from a study of response to subunit inactivated influenza vaccine. Study-wide results and caveats: Authors suggested each seasonal influenza vaccination recruits few new T cells.

This CDR3 has 16 residues. Germline CDR1 reads MNHEY; CDR2 reads SVGEGT. V was clipped by 6 bases and J by 2 bases; unmatched bases: 8. This sequence originates from a man aged 45 to 65 who received an inactivated influenza vaccine. The V call is TRBV6-2 or TRBV6-3, the J call TRBJ2-5; TRBD2 agrees at 11 bases. The material was CD4+ T cells sorted from PBMCs, obtained approximately 5 days after vaccination. In nucleotides, the CDR3 is TGTGCCAGCAGCCCTGGACTAGCGGGTAGGCAAGAGACCCAGTACTTC. It yields the protein CASSPGLAGRQETQYF.